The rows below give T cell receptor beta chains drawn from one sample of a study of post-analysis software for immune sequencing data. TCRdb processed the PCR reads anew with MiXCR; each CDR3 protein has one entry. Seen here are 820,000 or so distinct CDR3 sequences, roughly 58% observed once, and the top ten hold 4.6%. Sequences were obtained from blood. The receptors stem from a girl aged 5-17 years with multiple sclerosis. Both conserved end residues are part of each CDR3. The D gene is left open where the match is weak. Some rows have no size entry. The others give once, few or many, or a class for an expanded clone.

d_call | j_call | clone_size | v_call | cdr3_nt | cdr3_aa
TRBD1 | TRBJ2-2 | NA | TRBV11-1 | TGTGCCGGCAGTGCCATTCCCAGCCGGGACAGGGCTATGAGAAAGACCGGGGAGCTGTTTTTT | CAGSAIPSRDRAMRKTGELFF
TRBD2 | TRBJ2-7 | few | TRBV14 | TGTGCCAGCAGCCAATCGGGACTAGCGGCAGGGGACGAGCAGTACTTC | CASSQSGLAAGDEQYF
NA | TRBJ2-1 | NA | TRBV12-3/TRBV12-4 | TGTGCCAGCAGTCCAGACTATCTAGAGGTTGACAATGAGCAGTTCTTC | CASSPDYLEVDNEQFF
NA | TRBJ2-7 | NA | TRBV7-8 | TGTGCCAGCAGCTTAGTGGTAGATCACGAGCAGTACTTC | CASSLVVDHEQYF
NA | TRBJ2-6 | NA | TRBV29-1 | TGCAGCGTTGAAGCAGGGGCCCTCTCTGGGGCCAACGTCCTGACTTTC | CSVEAGALSGANVLTF
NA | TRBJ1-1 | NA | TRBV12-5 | TGTGCTAGTGGAGGAGAGGGAATTACCACTGAAGCTTTCTTT | CASGGEGITTEAFF
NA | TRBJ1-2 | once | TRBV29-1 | TGCAGCGTTGAAGGACTTTCCAGTGGCTACACCTTC | CSVEGLSSGYTF
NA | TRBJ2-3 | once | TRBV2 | TGTGCCAGCAGTGAGCAGACGCAGTATTTT | CASSEQTQYF
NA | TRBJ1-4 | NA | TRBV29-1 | TGCAGCGTTGAAGGGGATGAAAAACTGTTTTTT | CSVEGDEKLFF
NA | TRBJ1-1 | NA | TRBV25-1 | TGTGCCAGCGACGAGGGGATGGGCACTGAAGCTTTCTTT | CASDEGMGTEAFF
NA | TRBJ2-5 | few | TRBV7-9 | TGTGCCAGCAGCTTAGATGGGGACACCAACCAAGAGACCCAGTACTTC | CASSLDGDTNQETQYF
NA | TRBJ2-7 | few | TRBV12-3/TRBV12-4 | TGTGCCAGCAGGGCTCAGGCGGTCGACGGCGAGCAGTACTTC | CASRAQAVDGEQYF
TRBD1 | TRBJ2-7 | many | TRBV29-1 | TGCAGCGTTGAAGAGGGACAGGCCTACGAGCAGTACTTC | CSVEEGQAYEQYF
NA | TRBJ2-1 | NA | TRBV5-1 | TGCGCCAGCAGCCCCCGTGGTAGCGGATATGAGCAGTTCTTC | CASSPRGSGYEQFF
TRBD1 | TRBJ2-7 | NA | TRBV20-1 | TGCAGTGCTAGAGATGAGGGACAGGGGGCCCACGAGCAGTACTTC | CSARDEGQGAHEQYF
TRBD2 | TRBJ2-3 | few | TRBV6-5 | TGTGCCAGCAGTTACTCGGAACTAGCGGGGATCACAGATACGCAGTATTTT | CASSYSELAGITDTQYF
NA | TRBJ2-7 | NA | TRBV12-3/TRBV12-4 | TGTGCCAGCAGTTTAATTGGGACCGACGGTAACGAGCAGTACTTC | CASSLIGTDGNEQYF
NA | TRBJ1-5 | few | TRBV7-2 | TGTGCCAGCAGCTTTCCGTATCAGCCCCAGCATTTT | CASSFPYQPQHF
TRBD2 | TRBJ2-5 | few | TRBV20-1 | TGCAGTGCGTCTCCCCTAGCGGGGGGGCGAGGTGAGACCCAGTACTTC | CSASPLAGGRGETQYF
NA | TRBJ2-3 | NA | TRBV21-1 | TGTGCCAGCAGCAGGGTTGCTACTTCCCTCTTAGATACGCAGTATTTT | CASSRVATSLLDTQYF
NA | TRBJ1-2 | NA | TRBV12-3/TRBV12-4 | TGTGCCAGCGCCCGGACATCGAGCTATGGCTACACCTTC | CASARTSSYGYTF
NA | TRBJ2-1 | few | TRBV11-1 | TGTGCCAGCAGCTTAGTTGGGGGCAGATACAATGAGCAGTTCTTC | CASSLVGGRYNEQFF
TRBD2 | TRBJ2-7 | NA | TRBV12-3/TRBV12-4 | TGTGCCAGCAGTTTAGCGCTAGCGGAGTCCTACGAGCAGTACTTC | CASSLALAESYEQYF
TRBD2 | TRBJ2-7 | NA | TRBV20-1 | TGCAGTGCTCAGAGGGGATCCCCTGGCGGGAGATCCGAGCAGTACTTC | CSAQRGSPGGRSEQYF
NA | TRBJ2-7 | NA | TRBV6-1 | TGTGCCAGCACCCAGATACTAGTCTACGAGCAGTACTTC | CASTQILVYEQYF
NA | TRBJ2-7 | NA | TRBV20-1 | TGCAGTTCTCGAGGGTCTAGCTCCTACGAGCAGTACTTC | CSSRGSSSYEQYF
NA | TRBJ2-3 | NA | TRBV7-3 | TGTGCCAGCAGCTTAACGGCAGGGCGGCCCCCAGATACGCGGTATTTT | CASSLTAGRPPDTRYF
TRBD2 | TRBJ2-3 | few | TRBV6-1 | TGTGCCAGCAGTCGGTCGGCTAGCGGGGCCCTCACAGATACGCAGTATTTT | CASSRSASGALTDTQYF
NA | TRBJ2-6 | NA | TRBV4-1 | TGCGCCAGCAGCCTCCACCCAGGGGACGTTAGCTCTGGGGCCAACGTCCTGACTTTC | CASSLHPGDVSSGANVLTF
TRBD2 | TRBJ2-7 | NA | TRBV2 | TGTGCCAGCAGTGACGCGTTATGGCTAGCGGGAGTTCGCGAGCAGTACTTC | CASSDALWLAGVREQYF
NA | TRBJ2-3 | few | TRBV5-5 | TGTGCCAGCAGTCCCCTGGGGGGAGTTACAGATACGCAGTATTTT | CASSPLGGVTDTQYF
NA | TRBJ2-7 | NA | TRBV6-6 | TGTGCCAGCAGACCACTACAGGGTAGGGGCTACGAGCAGTACTTC | CASRPLQGRGYEQYF
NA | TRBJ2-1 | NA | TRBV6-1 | TGTGCCAGCAAGGCCCGTACAGGGAGCTCCTGCAATGAGCAGTTCTTC | CASKARTGSSCNEQFF
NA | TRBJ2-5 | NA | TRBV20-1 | TGCAGTGCTAGAGATCTAGCACAGGGTGAGACCCAGTACTTC | CSARDLAQGETQYF
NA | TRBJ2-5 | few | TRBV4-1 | TGCGCCAGCAGCCAGGCGGCACTAGCTCGGGAGACCCAGTACTTC | CASSQAALARETQYF
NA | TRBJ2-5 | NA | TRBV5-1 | TGCGCCAGCAGTCCCGACAACCGGGCAGAGACCCAGTACTTC | CASSPDNRAETQYF
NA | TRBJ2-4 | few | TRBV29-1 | TGCAGCGTTGAAGGGGGGGCTAGCGGCAAAAACATTCAGTACTTC | CSVEGGASGKNIQYF
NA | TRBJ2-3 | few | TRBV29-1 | TGCAGCGTCGCACCGGTGTTGGGGGACAAAGCGGCGCAGTATTTT | CSVAPVLGDKAAQYF
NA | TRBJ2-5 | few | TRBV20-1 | TGCAGTGCTAGCGCCGGGAACCAAGAGACCCAGTACTTC | CSASAGNQETQYF
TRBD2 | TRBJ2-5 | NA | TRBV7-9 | TGTGCCAGCACCGCCGTCCGGGGGGAAACGGGGGAGACCCAGTACTTC | CASTAVRGETGETQYF
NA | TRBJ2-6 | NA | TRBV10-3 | TGTGCCATCGGTTCCTCCAGAGACTCTGGGGCCAACGTCCTGACTTTC | CAIGSSRDSGANVLTF
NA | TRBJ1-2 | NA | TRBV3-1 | TGTGCCAGCAGCCAGAGTAACGATGGCTACACCTTC | CASSQSNDGYTF
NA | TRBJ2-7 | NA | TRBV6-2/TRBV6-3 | TGTGCCACGAACTCCTTCTACGAGCAGTACTTC | CATNSFYEQYF
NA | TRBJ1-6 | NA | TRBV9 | TGTGCCAGCAGCGTAGAAGCAGAAAATTCACCCCTCCACTTT | CASSVEAENSPLHF
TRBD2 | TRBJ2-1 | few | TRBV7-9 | TGTGCCAGCAGCACCAAGAGACTAGCGGGACCTTCCTACAATGAGCAGTTCTTC | CASSTKRLAGPSYNEQFF